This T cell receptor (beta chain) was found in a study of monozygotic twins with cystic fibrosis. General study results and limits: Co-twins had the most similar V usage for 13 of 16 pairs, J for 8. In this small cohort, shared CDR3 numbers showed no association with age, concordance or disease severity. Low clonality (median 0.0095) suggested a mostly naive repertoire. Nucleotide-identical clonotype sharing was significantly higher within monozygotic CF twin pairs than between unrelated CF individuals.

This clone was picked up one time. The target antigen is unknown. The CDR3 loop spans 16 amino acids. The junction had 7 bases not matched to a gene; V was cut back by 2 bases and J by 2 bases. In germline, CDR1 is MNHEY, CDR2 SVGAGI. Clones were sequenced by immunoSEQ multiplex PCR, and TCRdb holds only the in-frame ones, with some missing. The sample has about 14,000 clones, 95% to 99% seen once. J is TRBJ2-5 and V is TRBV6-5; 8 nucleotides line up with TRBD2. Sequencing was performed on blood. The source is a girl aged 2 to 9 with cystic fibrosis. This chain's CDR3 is CASSYDGRGYQETQYF. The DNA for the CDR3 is TGTGCCAGCAGTTACGACGGGAGGGGTTATCAAGAGACCCAGTACTTC.